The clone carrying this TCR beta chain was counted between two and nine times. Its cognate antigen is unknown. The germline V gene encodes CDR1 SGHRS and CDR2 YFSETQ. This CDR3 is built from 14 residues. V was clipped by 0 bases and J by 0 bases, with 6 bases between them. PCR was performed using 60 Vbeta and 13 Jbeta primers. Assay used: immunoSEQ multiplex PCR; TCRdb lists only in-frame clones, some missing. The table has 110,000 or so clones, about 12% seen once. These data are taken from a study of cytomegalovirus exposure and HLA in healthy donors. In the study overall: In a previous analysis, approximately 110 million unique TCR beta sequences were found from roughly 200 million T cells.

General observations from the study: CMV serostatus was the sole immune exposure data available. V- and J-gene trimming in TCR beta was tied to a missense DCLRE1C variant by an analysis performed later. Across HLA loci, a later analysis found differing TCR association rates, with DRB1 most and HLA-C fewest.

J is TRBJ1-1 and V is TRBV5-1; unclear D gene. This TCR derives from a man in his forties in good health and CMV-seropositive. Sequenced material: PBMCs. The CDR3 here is CASSLDTMNTEAFF. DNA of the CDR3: TGCGCCAGCAGCTTGGATACTATGAACACTGAAGCTTTCTTT.